These 12 T cell receptor beta chains originate from one sample sequenced in a study of type 1 regulatory T cells. Their specific antigens are unknown. Each CDR3 protein is one row after TCRdb ran MiXCR on the reads. The data show some 20,000 distinct CDR3 sequences, with about 45% seen just once and 4.5% to 5.5% held by the top ten. The sequenced sample consisted of cultured T cells, either the whole culture or a sorted T cell fraction (not recorded which). The source of these receptors is a human donor in good health.

This clonotype showed up just once. The chain is built from TRBV11-1 and TRBJ2-1; D remains ambiguous. V was shortened by 1 base and J by 0 bases, with 16 bases between the two germline ends. Germline V gives CDR1 SGHAT, CDR2 FQDESV (reference sequence). The CDR3 length is 18 residues. The CDR3 sequence is CASSLGRKTLSSYNEQFF. The CDR3 region has the DNA TGTGCCAGCAGCTTAGGACGTAAAACGTTAAGCTCCTACAATGAGCAGTTCTTC. Drawing the rest from reference TRBV11-1 and TRBJ2-1, the complete variable domain is EAEVAQSPRYKITEKSQAVAFWCDPISGHATLYWYRQILGQGPELLVQFQDESVVDDSQLPKDRFSAERLKGVDSTLKIQPAELGDSAMYLCASSLGRKTLSSYNEQFFGPGTRLTVL.

V and J are TRBV6-2 or TRBV6-3 and TRBJ2-7, with 9 bases lining up with TRBD1. J gave up 5 bases and V 7 bases, and 12 bases lay outside the gene matches. The CDR3 spans 15 residues. Germline V CDR1 and CDR2: MNHEY, SVGEGT. CDR3 sequence reads: CASTTGGSGGNEQYF. The CDR3 DNA sequence: TGTGCCAGCACCACAGGGGGCAGTGGTGGGAACGAGCAGTACTTC.

This clonotype is categorized as medium-sized. This chain uses TRBV2 with TRBJ1-6, with TRBD1 matching 9 bases. CDR3 length equals 13 residues. CDR1 SNHLY and CDR2 FYNNEI come from the germline V gene. Trimming took 7 bases from V and 7 from J; bases not matched to a gene: 2. Here the CDR3 reads CASMDRGNSPLHF. CDR3 in DNA: TGTGCCAGCATGGACAGGGGCAATTCACCCCTCCACTTT.

The V and J genes are TRBV7-3 and TRBJ1-3, with 9 bases matching TRBD1. CDR3 length equals 21 residues. CDR1 is SGHTA, CDR2 FQGTGA, per germline. Trimming took 5 bases from V and 8 from J; bases not matched to a gene: 28. CDR3 DNA: TGTGCCAGCAGCCCCCCGGGACAGGGAAAAAAAAGTAGGAACCGGAAACACACCATATATTTT. Amino acids: CASSPPGQGKKSRNRKHTIYF.

This clonotype was detected a few times. The V and J genes are TRBV6-6 and TRBJ1-5; D is undetermined. The germline V gene encodes CDR1 MNHNY and CDR2 SVGAGI (reference sequence). Trimming cost V 6 bases and J 6 bases, with 12 bases left between them. The length of the CDR3 is 13 residues. The CDR3 DNA follows: TGTGCCAGCAGGTCGGGAGGAGGTCAGCCCCAGCATTTT. It codes for CASRSGGGQPQHF.

The chain links TRBV20-1 to TRBJ2-7; the D gene is possibly TRBD2 (6 bases). Germline-derived CDR1 and CDR2 are DFQATT and SNEGSKA (reference sequence). The CDR3 sequence is 14 residues long. Trimming left V 1 base short and J 1 base short, with 11 bases between. The CDR3 nucleotides are TGCAGTGCTAGAGCGGCGGGGAGTTCCTACGAGCAGTACTTC. This gives the protein CSARAAGSSYEQYF.

J is TRBJ2-3 and V is TRBV20-1, with 10 positions matching TRBD2. This CDR3 region has 16 residues. J gave up 0 bases and V 6 bases, and 9 bases lay outside the gene matches. In germline, CDR1 is DFQATT, CDR2 SNEGSKA (reference sequence). CDR3 loop: CSAPKALAGSTDTQYF. In DNA form, the CDR3 reads TGCAGTGCCCCAAAGGCACTAGCGGGGAGCACAGATACGCAGTATTTT.

This sequence joins TRBV7-9 and TRBJ2-3; 9 nucleotides match TRBD2. The CDR3 spans 17 residues. J gave up 2 bases and V 5 bases, and 11 bases lay outside the gene matches. Germline CDR1 SEHNR, CDR2 FQNEAQ (reference sequence). In nucleotides, the CDR3 is TGTGCCAGCAGCCGGCAGCGGGGGGCCGCTCCCACAGATACGCAGTATTTT. Protein product: CASSRQRGAAPTDTQYF.

The chain combines TRBV10-3 with TRBJ2-2; 9 bases fit TRBD1. The CDR3 has 17 amino acids. V dropped 6 bases and J dropped 4; count of bases not matched to a gene: 12. Germline V gene sequence: CDR1 ENHRY, CDR2 SYGVKD. CDR3 in amino acids: CAIRGDRVGRVTGELFF. The CDR3 coding sequence is TGTGCCATCAGGGGGGACAGGGTTGGCCGAGTCACCGGGGAGCTGTTTTTT.

The chain uses TRBV6-5 and TRBJ1-6; D remains unclear. Trimming cost V 6 bases and J 8 bases, with 8 bases left between them. The CDR3 is 12 residues long. In germline, CDR1 is MNHEY, CDR2 SVGAGI. The CDR3 nucleotides read TGTGCCAGCAGCAAGAGTGATTCACCCCTCCACTTT. Translating gives CASSKSDSPLHF.

The V call is TRBV6-5, the J call TRBJ1-4, with 7 nucleotides matching TRBD1. The CDR3 has 14 residues. Germline CDR1 MNHEY, CDR2 SVGAGI. V gave up 6 bases and J gave up 6 bases; unmatched junction bases: 7. CDR3 sequence: CASRRWTGDEKLFF. The CDR3 coding sequence is TGTGCCAGCAGACGATGGACAGGAGATGAAAAACTGTTTTTT.

CDR3 DNA: TGCAGCGTACAAATAGGAAGCAATCAGCCCCAGCATTTT. As protein: CSVQIGSNQPQHF. The chain is built from TRBV29-1 and TRBJ1-5; D unresolved. Germline V lookup: CDR1 SQVTM, CDR2 ANQGSEA. V lost 6 bases to trimming and J lost 1 base, with 10 bases between them. This CDR3 has 13 residues.